This entry features one T cell receptor (beta chain) sequence. Its antigen is undetermined. Unique molecular identifiers were added to individual cDNA molecules. TCRdb called the 5' RACE reads again in MiXCR, with one record for every CDR3 protein. The table includes under 75,000 distinct CDR3 sequences, under 15% detected once. This CDR3 contains 14 residues. CDR1 is SGDLS and CDR2 is YYNGEE in the germline V gene. V lost 0 bases and J lost 7, with 13 bases in between. The sample originates from a study of early T cells in non-severe SARS-CoV-2 infection. On the study more broadly: The input, bulk RNA from unsorted whole blood, was sequenced, and chains were unpaired. Study-wide points: The study's VDJdb matching favored anti-spike CD8 responses and missed private and CD4 specificities.

This rearrangement joins TRBV9 to TRBJ2-5; D is unresolved. This TCR was recovered from an adult who was a healthcare worker with PCR-confirmed SARS-CoV-2 infection or an uninfected control (not recorded which). The material sequenced was whole blood. CDR3 sequence: CASSVEENRGTQYF. In DNA, the CDR3 is TGTGCCAGCAGCGTAGAAGAGAATAGAGGGACCCAGTACTTC.